This TCR beta chain was obtained from a study of shared clonotypes between healthy human individuals. Unsorted PBMC DNA sequencing spanned ten immunoSEQ deep assay plates. Profiling relied on immunoSEQ multiplex PCR, and the TCRdb table lists in-frame clones only, not all of them. The sample lists approximately 470,000 clones, over 75% seen once, with 10% to 15% in the top ten. This clone was observed a handful of times. CDR3 length: 17 residues. Trimming at V came to 3 bases and at J to 2 bases, leaving 7 bases not matched to a gene. CDR1 MGHDK and CDR2 SYGVNS come from the germline V gene. The sequencing sample was made of PBMCs. V usage is TRBV25-1 and J usage is TRBJ2-5; 12 bases map to TRBD2. The receptor was isolated from a woman aged 40 to 50 in good health. Some clones in this sample may be carry-over from other donors' samples. This CDR3 reads CASSETSGSLVQETQYF. The CDR3 bases are TGTGCCAGCAGTGAGACTAGCGGGAGTTTGGTGCAAGAGACCCAGTACTTC.